Listed below are T cell receptor beta chains from one sample, sequenced in a study of T cell responses to AZD1222 COVID-19 vaccine. Measured with immunoSEQ multiplex PCR; TCRdb has only the in-frame clones, and not every one. The sample has under 150,000 clones, roughly nine tenths seen once. The sequencing used peripheral blood, collected 28 days after the second AZD1222 dose. The origin of the receptors is an adult who received the AZD1222 COVID-19 vaccine. CDR3s include the opening cysteine and the closing phenylalanine or tryptophan. D genes are given only for firm matches. Size values are once, few and many counts, or a class for expanded clones, and some rows have none.

CDR3	DNA	size	V	J	D
CASSHTGYPYNEQFF	TGTGCCAGCAGCCATACGGGGTACCCCTACAATGAGCAGTTCTTC	.	TRBV6-2/TRBV6-3	TRBJ2-1	.
CASSLQGGYGYTF	TGCGCCAGCAGTCTCCAGGGTGGCTATGGCTACACCTTC	.	TRBV4-1	TRBJ1-2	.
CAWSRGGLTYNEQFF	TGTGCCTGGAGTAGGGGAGGGCTAACCTACAATGAGCAGTTCTTC	.	TRBV30	TRBJ2-1	TRBD2
CASSPRVGVGTDTQYF	TGTGCCAGCAGTCCCAGGGTGGGAGTAGGCACAGATACGCAGTATTTT	few	TRBV7-6	TRBJ2-3	.
CSGEVGGGYGYTF	TGCAGCGGCGAGGTGGGGGGCGGCTATGGCTACACCTTC	few	TRBV29-1	TRBJ1-2	.
CASSPGGQNYGYTF	TGTGCCAGCAGCCCGGGGGGACAGAACTATGGCTACACCTTC	.	TRBV5-8	TRBJ1-2	TRBD1
CASSSGQGGTEAFF	TGTGCCAGCTCATCCGGACAGGGGGGCACTGAAGCTTTCTTT	.	TRBV18	TRBJ1-1	TRBD1
CASSWGDTEAFF	TGTGCCAGCAGTTGGGGGGACACTGAAGCTTTCTTT	.	TRBV12-3/TRBV12-4	TRBJ1-1	.
CASTPTGGPYEQYF	TGTGCCAGTACCCCAACAGGGGGTCCCTACGAGCAGTACTTC	.	TRBV19	TRBJ2-7	TRBD1
CASSSGRTMNTEAFF	TGTGCCAGCAGCTCCGGACGGACTATGAACACTGAAGCTTTCTTT	.	TRBV5-4	TRBJ1-1	.
CASSFDTDRRVAKNIQYF	TGTGCCAGCAGTTTTGATACAGACAGAAGAGTAGCCAAAAACATTCAGTACTTC	.	TRBV21-1	TRBJ2-4	.
CSAEQGRDEQFF	TGCAGCGCCGAACAGGGGAGGGATGAGCAGTTCTTC	.	TRBV29-1	TRBJ2-1	.
CASSPGLAGREQYF	TGTGCCAGCAGCCCAGGACTAGCGGGAAGGGAGCAGTACTTC	.	TRBV14	TRBJ2-7	TRBD2
CASSPSRENYGYTF	TGTGCCAGCAGTCCATCACGTGAGAATTATGGCTACACCTTC	.	TRBV27	TRBJ1-2	.
CASSKGAGGNYTGELFF	TGTGCCAGCAGCAAAGGGGCGGGAGGGAATTACACCGGGGAGCTGTTTTTT	.	TRBV21-1	TRBJ2-2	.
CASSEVAGANTEAFF	TGTGCCAGCAGTGAAGTTGCGGGGGCCAACACTGAAGCTTTCTTT	.	TRBV2	TRBJ1-1	.
CASSMGDTEAFF	TGTGCCAGTAGTATGGGTGACACTGAAGCTTTCTTT	.	TRBV19	TRBJ1-1	.
CASSFDGPYGYTF	TGTGCCAGCAGCTTCGACGGACCATATGGCTACACCTTC	.	TRBV7-8	TRBJ1-2	.
CASSLSGVEAFF	TGTGCCAGCAGCTTATCAGGGGTGGAGGCTTTCTTT	.	TRBV5-4	TRBJ1-1	.
CASSDGDYGYDNEQFF	TGTGCCAGCAGTGACGGGGACTACGGCTATGACAATGAGCAGTTCTTC	.	TRBV25-1	TRBJ2-1	TRBD2
CASSPTPTGGATEAFF	TGCGCCAGCAGCCCGACTCCGACAGGGGGGGCTACTGAAGCTTTCTTT	.	TRBV5-1	TRBJ1-1	TRBD1
CASSWRDRANTEAFF	TGCGCCAGCAGCTGGCGGGACAGGGCGAACACTGAAGCTTTCTTT	.	TRBV5-1	TRBJ1-1	TRBD1